The next 8 T cell receptor beta chains were all read from a single sample in a study of T cell responses to AZD1222 COVID-19 vaccine. This table comes from immunoSEQ multiplex PCR, and its TCRdb copy is limited to in-frame clones, with some not included. This sample has under 45,000 clones, with roughly nine tenths found just once. The specimen comprised peripheral blood, sampled on day 0 of AZD1222 vaccination. These receptors were collected from an adult in good health.

CDR3 protein: CASSLERVNYGYTF. In DNA, the CDR3 is TGTGCCAGCAGCTTAGAAAGGGTAAACTATGGCTACACCTTC. The gene calls are TRBV7-9 and TRBJ1-2; D is ambiguous. The ends were cut back, 1 base at V and 2 bases at J, with 8 bases in the middle. This CDR3 is built from 14 residues. CDR1 is SEHNR, CDR2 FQNEAQ, per germline (reference sequence). The whole variable domain, remainder taken from reference TRBV7-9 and TRBJ1-2, is DTGVSQNPRHKITKRGQNVTFRCDPISEHNRLYWYRQTLGQGPEFLTYFQNEAQLEKSRLLSDRFSAERPKGSFSTLEIQRTEQGDSAMYLCASSLERVNYGYTFGSGTRLTVV.

There are a few counts of this clone. This sequence joins TRBV6-4 and TRBJ2-2; D is possibly TRBD1 or TRBD2 (6 bases each). The CDR3 loop spans 16 amino acids. Germline V gene sequence: CDR1 MRHNA, CDR2 SNTAGT. V was pared by 2 bases and J by 1 base, with 11 bases between. CDR3: CASSDRGTKNTGELFF. DNA of the CDR3: TGTGCCAGCAGTGACCGCGGGACAAAGAACACCGGGGAGCTGTTTTTT.

The V call is TRBV29-1, the J call TRBJ1-4; D unresolved. In germline, CDR1 is SQVTM, CDR2 ANQGSEA. This CDR3 is built from 13 residues. Trimming took 6 bases from V and 7 from J, leaving 15 bases between them. CDR3 loop: CSVLDRGGEKLFF. CDR3 nucleotides: TGCAGCGTCCTCGATCGAGGTGGTGAAAAACTGTTTTTT.

This rearrangement joins TRBV29-1 to TRBJ2-3; D unresolved. Trimming shortened V by 4 bases and J by 5 bases, and 16 bases separated the two germline ends. Germline CDR1 reads SQVTM; CDR2 reads ANQGSEA. The CDR3 is made up of 14 amino acids. The CDR3 DNA reads as TGCAGCGTTGCGGGCCGGGTTTGGGGAGATACGCAGTATTTT. Its translation is CSVAGRVWGDTQYF.

The CDR3 bases are TGTGCCAGCAGTGACCGGGACAGGGTAATATACGAGCAGTACTTC. This encodes CASSDRDRVIYEQYF. V usage is TRBV2 and J usage is TRBJ2-7; 9 bases agree with TRBD1. The CDR3 runs 15 residues. V lost 3 bases, J lost 4 bases, and 7 bases stayed unmatched. Germline CDR1 and CDR2: SNHLY and FYNNEI.

The CDR3 bases are TGTGCCAGCAGTTCCGGCAGGCTGGGGAAACTGTTTTTT. Encoded protein: CASSSGRLGKLFF. V gene TRBV6-5 combines with J gene TRBJ1-4; no firm D call. V lost 4 bases and J 11 bases, leaving 14 bases between the germline ends. This CDR3 comprises 13 residues. Germline CDR1 reads MNHEY; CDR2 reads SVGAGI.

The rearrangement links TRBV4-3 to TRBJ2-6, with D tentatively TRBD2 (5 bases). Germline CDR1 reads LGHNA; CDR2 reads YSLEER. Trimming shortened V by 1 base and J by 0 bases, and 7 bases separated the two germline ends. This CDR3 contains 16 residues. The CDR3, as DNA: TGCGCCAGCAGCCAAGCTGAGGGCTCTGGGGCCAACGTCCTGACTTTC. This translates into CASSQAEGSGANVLTF.

The table lists this clone with a few counts. V usage is TRBV23-1 and J usage is TRBJ2-7, with 7 bases matching TRBD1. TRBV23-1 is placed among ORFs of uncertain function. After removal of 4 bases from V and 5 bases from J, the junction contained 11 bases not matched to a gene. This CDR3 has 15 residues. DNA for the CDR3: TGCGCCAGCAGTCCTTCACCGGGACAGCCTCACGAGCAGTACTTC. Encoded protein: CASSPSPGQPHEQYF.